This T cell receptor (beta chain) was captured by sequencing in a study of CD8+CD57+ T cells in acquired aplastic anemia. The study, taken as a whole, reports: Roughly 30 sequences, all CD8+ CDR3, were shared between patients and controls.

The CDR3 sequence is 13 residues long. Germline-derived CDR1 and CDR2 are SQVTM and ANQGSEA. Trimming cost V 5 bases and J 0 bases, with 9 bases left between them. With respect to this clonotype: Its specificity is unknown.

CDR3 and TCR beta VDJ profiling relied on a genomic DNA template. TCRdb used MiXCR to reprocess the reads, holding one entry per CDR3 protein. Here the sample spans some 150,000 distinct CDR3 sequences, over 70% being singletons. CD8+CD57+ cell expansion had been shown by flow cytometry in patients chosen for sequencing. The J gene is TRBJ2-3, the V gene TRBV29-1; D gene uncertain. This TCR was recovered from a human donor with aplastic anemia. The sample comprised sorted CD4+, CD8+, or CD8+CD57+ T cells (not recorded which) from PBMCs. The CDR3, as DNA: TGCAGCGTTAACGAGCTTAGCACAGATACGCAGTATTTT. This sequence encodes CSVNELSTDTQYF.